This TCR beta chain comes out of a study of technical replicates of blood from a handful of donors. J lost 7 bases, V lost 5 bases, and 10 bases had no gene match. Germline CDR1 reads SGHTA; CDR2 reads FQGTGA. The CDR3 sequence is 17 residues long. Libraries were prepared by immunoSEQ multiplex PCR; TCRdb keeps only in-frame clonotypes and omits some of them. This table has around 78,000 clones, nearly 95% appearing once. The V and J genes are TRBV7-3 and TRBJ2-1; 14 positions match TRBD2. Sequencing was carried out using T cells isolated from PBMCs. This receptor was identified in a human donor in good health. Here the CDR3 reads CASSPPGLAGAGNEQFF. In DNA form, the CDR3 reads TGTGCCAGCAGCCCTCCGGGACTAGCGGGGGCCGGGAATGAGCAGTTCTTC.